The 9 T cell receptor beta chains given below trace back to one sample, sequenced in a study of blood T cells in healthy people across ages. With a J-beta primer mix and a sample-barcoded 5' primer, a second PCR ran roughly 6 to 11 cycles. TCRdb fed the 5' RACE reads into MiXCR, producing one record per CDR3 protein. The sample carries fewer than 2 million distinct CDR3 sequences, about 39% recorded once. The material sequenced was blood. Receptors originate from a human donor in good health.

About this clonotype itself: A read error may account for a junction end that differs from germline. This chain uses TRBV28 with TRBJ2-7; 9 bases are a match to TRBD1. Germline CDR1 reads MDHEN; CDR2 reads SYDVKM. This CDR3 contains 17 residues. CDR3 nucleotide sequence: TGTGCCAGCAGTTTACGTGAACAGGGGGCAACACCCTACGAGCAGGACTTC. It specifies CASSLREQGATPYEQDF.

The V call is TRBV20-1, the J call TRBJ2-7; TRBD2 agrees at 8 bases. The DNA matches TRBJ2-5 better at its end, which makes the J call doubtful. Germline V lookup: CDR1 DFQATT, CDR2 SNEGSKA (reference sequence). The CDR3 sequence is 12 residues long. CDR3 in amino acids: CSALTSEETQYF. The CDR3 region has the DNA TGCAGTGCTCTGACTAGCGAAGAGACCCAGTACTTC.

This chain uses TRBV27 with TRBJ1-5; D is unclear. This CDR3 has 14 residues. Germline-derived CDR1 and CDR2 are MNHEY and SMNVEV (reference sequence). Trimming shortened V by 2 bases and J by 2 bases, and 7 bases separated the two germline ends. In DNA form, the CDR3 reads TGTGCCAGCAGTTTACAGGCCCGCAATCAGCCCCAGCATTTT. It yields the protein CASSLQARNQPQHF.

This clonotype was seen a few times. The CDR3 sequence: CASRGKRMTYNEQFF. Here the CDR3 DNA reads TGTGCCAGCAGGGGTAAGAGAATGACCTACAATGAGCAGTTCTTC. J is TRBJ2-1 and V is TRBV2, with D unresolved. This CDR3 region has 15 residues. Looked up from germline, CDR1 is SNHLY and CDR2 is FYNNEI. Trimming cost V 6 bases and J 2 bases, with 14 bases left between them.

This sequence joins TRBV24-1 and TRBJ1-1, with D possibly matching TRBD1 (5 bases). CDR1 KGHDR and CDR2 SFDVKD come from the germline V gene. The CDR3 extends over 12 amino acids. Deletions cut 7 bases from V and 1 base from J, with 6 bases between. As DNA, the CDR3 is TGTGCCACCAGGGGGGGGAACACTGAAGCTTTCTTT. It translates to CATRGGNTEAFF.

This CDR3 reads CASSLGIGRGGARMNQPQHF. CDR3 in DNA: TGTGCCAGCAGCTTGGGGATTGGAAGAGGGGGGGCTAGGATGAATCAGCCCCAGCATTTT. This chain uses TRBV5-8 with TRBJ1-5, with a tentative D call TRBD1 (6 bases). V shed 0 bases and J shed 4 bases, with 26 bases lying between them. Germline-derived CDR1 and CDR2 are SGHTS and YDEGEE. This CDR3 has 20 amino acids.

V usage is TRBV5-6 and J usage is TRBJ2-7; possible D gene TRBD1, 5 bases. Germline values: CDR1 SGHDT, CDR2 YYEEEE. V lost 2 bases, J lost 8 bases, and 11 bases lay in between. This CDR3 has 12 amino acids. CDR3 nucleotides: TGTGCCAGCAGCTTCACAGGCCGTCAGCAGTACTTC. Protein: CASSFTGRQQYF.

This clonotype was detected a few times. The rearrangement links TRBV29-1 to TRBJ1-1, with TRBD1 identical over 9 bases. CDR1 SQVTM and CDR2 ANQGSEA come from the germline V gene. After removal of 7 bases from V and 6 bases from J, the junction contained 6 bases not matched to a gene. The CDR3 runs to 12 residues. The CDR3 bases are TGCAGCGCCCGGGACAGGGTCCCTGAAGCTTTCTTT. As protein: CSARDRVPEAFF.

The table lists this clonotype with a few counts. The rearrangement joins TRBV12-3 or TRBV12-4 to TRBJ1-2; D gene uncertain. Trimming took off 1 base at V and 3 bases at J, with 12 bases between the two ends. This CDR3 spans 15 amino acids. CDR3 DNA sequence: TGTGCCAGCAGTTTAGTGGGCCAGCCTTACTATGGCTACACCTTC. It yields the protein CASSLVGQPYYGYTF.